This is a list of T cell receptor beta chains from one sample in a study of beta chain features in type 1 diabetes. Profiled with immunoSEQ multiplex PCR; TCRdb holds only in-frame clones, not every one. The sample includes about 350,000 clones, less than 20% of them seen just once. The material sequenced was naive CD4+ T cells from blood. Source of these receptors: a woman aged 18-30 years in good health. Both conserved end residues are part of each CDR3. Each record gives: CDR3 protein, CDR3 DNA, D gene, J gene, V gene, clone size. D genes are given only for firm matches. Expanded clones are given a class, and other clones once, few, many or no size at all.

CDR3 protein: CSAPGQGAGGYTF
CDR3 DNA: TGCAGCGCTCCGGGACAGGGGGCAGGGGGCTACACCTTC
D gene: TRBD1
J gene: TRBJ1-2
V gene: TRBV29-1
clone size: .

CDR3 protein: CASSLGGGHADTQYF
CDR3 DNA: TGTGCCAGCAGCTTGGGCGGGGGGCACGCAGATACGCAGTATTTT
D gene: TRBD2
J gene: TRBJ2-3
V gene: TRBV7-2
clone size: .

CDR3 protein: CASSTGTDNQPQHF
CDR3 DNA: TGCGCCAGCAGTACCGGGACAGACAATCAGCCCCAGCATTTT
D gene: TRBD1
J gene: TRBJ1-5
V gene: TRBV5-1
clone size: .

CDR3 protein: CASSLETGGRAGQYF
CDR3 DNA: TGCGCCAGCAGCTTGGAAACGGGGGGGAGAGCCGGGCAGTACTTC
D gene: TRBD2
J gene: TRBJ2-7
V gene: TRBV5-1
clone size: .

CDR3 protein: CAWNSQGGAEAFF
CDR3 DNA: TGTGCCTGGAACTCTCAGGGGGGAGCTGAAGCTTTCTTT
D gene: TRBD1
J gene: TRBJ1-1
V gene: TRBV30
clone size: .

CDR3 protein: CATSRDTSSGNTIYF
CDR3 DNA: TGTGCCACCAGCCGGGACACCTCCTCTGGAAACACCATATATTTT
D gene: .
J gene: TRBJ1-3
V gene: TRBV15
clone size: .

CDR3 protein: CASSPLARDQPQHF
CDR3 DNA: TGTGCCAGCTCACCATTAGCACGAGATCAGCCCCAGCATTTT
D gene: .
J gene: TRBJ1-5
V gene: TRBV18
clone size: few

CDR3 protein: CASSLVAEIYNEQFF
CDR3 DNA: TGCGCCAGCAGCTTGGTAGCGGAGATCTACAATGAGCAGTTCTTC
D gene: .
J gene: TRBJ2-1
V gene: TRBV5-1
clone size: .

CDR3 protein: CASSSSGGYGYTF
CDR3 DNA: TGTGCCAGCAGCTCGAGTGGCGGCTATGGCTACACCTTC
D gene: .
J gene: TRBJ1-2
V gene: TRBV7-3
clone size: .

CDR3 protein: CASSPQSGSSYNEQFF
CDR3 DNA: TGTGCCAGCTCACCACAGTCCGGGAGCTCCTACAATGAGCAGTTCTTC
D gene: .
J gene: TRBJ2-1
V gene: TRBV18
clone size: .

CDR3 protein: CASSLGTVLSNQPQHF
CDR3 DNA: TGTGCCAGCAGCTTAGGGACAGTACTTAGCAATCAGCCCCAGCATTTT
D gene: .
J gene: TRBJ1-5
V gene: TRBV7-2
clone size: .

CDR3 protein: CASRVQGTENTEAFF
CDR3 DNA: TGTGCCAGTAGGGTACAGGGGACGGAGAACACTGAAGCTTTCTTT
D gene: TRBD1
J gene: TRBJ1-1
V gene: TRBV19
clone size: .

CDR3 protein: CASSSLCGRADEDTEAFF
CDR3 DNA: TGTGCCAGCAGCTCGCTATGCGGCAGGGCGGATGAGGACACTGAAGCTTTCTTT
D gene: .
J gene: TRBJ1-1
V gene: TRBV21-1
clone size: few

CDR3 protein: CASSLGLSSYEQYF
CDR3 DNA: TGCGCCAGCAGCTTGGGACTTAGCTCCTACGAGCAGTACTTC
D gene: .
J gene: TRBJ2-7
V gene: TRBV5-1
clone size: .

CDR3 protein: CASSLAGSSYNEQFF
CDR3 DNA: TGTGCCAGCAGCTTAGCCGGGTCTTCCTACAATGAGCAGTTCTTC
D gene: .
J gene: TRBJ2-1
V gene: TRBV7-9
clone size: few

CDR3 protein: CATPGQGGTGELFF
CDR3 DNA: TGTGCCACTCCCGGACAGGGCGGCACCGGGGAGCTGTTTTTT
D gene: TRBD1
J gene: TRBJ2-2
V gene: TRBV19
clone size: few

CDR3 protein: CAWSVGVSGTEAFF
CDR3 DNA: TGTGCCTGGAGTGTCGGGGTTTCGGGCACTGAAGCTTTCTTT
D gene: .
J gene: TRBJ1-1
V gene: TRBV30
clone size: .

CDR3 protein: CASSLTGEADYGYTF
CDR3 DNA: TGTGCCAGCAGTTTAACGGGGGAGGCGGACTATGGCTACACCTTC
D gene: .
J gene: TRBJ1-2
V gene: TRBV27
clone size: .

CDR3 protein: CASSTDPTGAYEQYF
CDR3 DNA: TGTGCCAGCAGCACAGACCCGACAGGGGCCTACGAGCAGTACTTC
D gene: TRBD1
J gene: TRBJ2-7
V gene: TRBV7-6
clone size: .

CDR3 protein: CASGSQEAGRGEQFF
CDR3 DNA: TGCGCCAGCGGCTCCCAGGAGGCGGGAAGGGGTGAGCAGTTCTTC
D gene: .
J gene: TRBJ2-1
V gene: TRBV5-1
clone size: few

CDR3 protein: CASSLVDAGEQFF
CDR3 DNA: TGCGCCAGCAGCTTGGTCGACGCGGGTGAGCAGTTCTTC
D gene: .
J gene: TRBJ2-1
V gene: TRBV5-1
clone size: .

CDR3 protein: CASSGETRETQYF
CDR3 DNA: TGTGCCAGCAGCGGAGAGACGCGGGAGACCCAGTACTTC
D gene: .
J gene: TRBJ2-5
V gene: TRBV2
clone size: few

CDR3 protein: CASSQGLAGNTGELFF
CDR3 DNA: TGTGCCAGCAGCCAGGGACTAGCGGGGAACACCGGGGAGCTGTTTTTT
D gene: TRBD2
J gene: TRBJ2-2
V gene: TRBV4-2
clone size: .

CDR3 protein: CASSGPAGQNYGYTF
CDR3 DNA: TGTGCCAGCAGCGGACCTGCGGGACAGAACTATGGCTACACCTTC
D gene: TRBD1
J gene: TRBJ1-2
V gene: TRBV9
clone size: .

CDR3 protein: CASRPDRDYGYTF
CDR3 DNA: TGCGCCAGCAGGCCCGACCGGGACTATGGCTACACCTTC
D gene: .
J gene: TRBJ1-2
V gene: TRBV5-1
clone size: few

CDR3 protein: CASSAGKYGYTF
CDR3 DNA: TGTGCCAGCAGCGCGGGGAAGTATGGCTACACCTTC
D gene: .
J gene: TRBJ1-2
V gene: TRBV13
clone size: few

CDR3 protein: CSVRLRGRQAKQYF
CDR3 DNA: TGCAGCGTTCGGTTAAGGGGGAGACAGGCGAAACAGTACTTC
D gene: .
J gene: TRBJ2-7
V gene: TRBV29-1
clone size: .

CDR3 protein: CASCASGLAGPSSYNEQFF
CDR3 DNA: TGTGCCAGTTGTGCCTCGGGACTAGCGGGACCAAGCTCCTACAATGAGCAGTTCTTC
D gene: TRBD2
J gene: TRBJ2-1
V gene: TRBV19
clone size: few

CDR3 protein: CASSSSGRSYNEQFF
CDR3 DNA: TGTGCCAGTAGTAGTAGCGGGCGTTCCTACAATGAGCAGTTCTTC
D gene: TRBD2
J gene: TRBJ2-1
V gene: TRBV19
clone size: .

CDR3 protein: CASRLGSYEQFF
CDR3 DNA: TGTGCCAGCAGGCTAGGTTCGTATGAGCAGTTCTTC
D gene: .
J gene: TRBJ2-1
V gene: TRBV7-2
clone size: few

CDR3 protein: CASSKTTNTGELFF
CDR3 DNA: TGTGCCAGCAGCAAGACAACGAACACCGGGGAGCTGTTTTTT
D gene: .
J gene: TRBJ2-2
V gene: TRBV7-2
clone size: .

CDR3 protein: CASSPSLGGGYNEQFF
CDR3 DNA: TGTGCCAGCAGCCCCTCGCTGGGAGGGGGGTACAATGAGCAGTTCTTC
D gene: .
J gene: TRBJ2-1
V gene: TRBV7-9
clone size: .

CDR3 protein: CASSKDRDSYNEQFF
CDR3 DNA: TGTGCCAGCAGTAAGGACAGGGACTCCTACAATGAGCAGTTCTTC
D gene: TRBD1
J gene: TRBJ2-1
V gene: TRBV6-6
clone size: .

CDR3 protein: CASRSRLLSSYNEQFF
CDR3 DNA: TGTGCCAGCCGATCTAGACTTTTGAGCTCCTACAATGAGCAGTTCTTC
D gene: .
J gene: TRBJ2-1
V gene: TRBV5-6
clone size: .

CDR3 protein: CASSPRTGTNTQYF
CDR3 DNA: TGCGCCAGCAGCCCCCGGACAGGGACGAATACGCAGTATTTT
D gene: TRBD1
J gene: TRBJ2-3
V gene: TRBV5-1
clone size: .

CDR3 protein: CASSQTRQEPYEQYF
CDR3 DNA: TGCGCCAGCAGCCAAACCCGACAGGAGCCCTACGAGCAGTACTTC
D gene: .
J gene: TRBJ2-7
V gene: TRBV4-1
clone size: few